This T cell receptor beta chain was documented in a study of T-cell memory formation after mild COVID-19. Trimming took 6 bases from V and 5 from J, leaving 16 bases between them. CDR3 size: 14 residues. In TCRdb, the 5' RACE reads were re-called with MiXCR into one record per CDR3 protein. The sample has roughly 240,000 distinct CDR3 sequences, approximately 15% seen once. The sequenced sample consisted of PBMCs or a T cell subset sorted from them (not recorded which). V is TRBV12-3 or TRBV12-4 and J is TRBJ1-1; tentative D call: TRBD1 (6 bases). The TCR originated in an adult woman who had mild COVID-19 (a few samples of this study predate the infection). Cell type and time point are not known. The CDR3, as DNA: TGTGCCAGCAGCCTCAACAGGGTAGGGACTGAAGCTTTCTTT. Translating gives CASSLNRVGTEAFF.